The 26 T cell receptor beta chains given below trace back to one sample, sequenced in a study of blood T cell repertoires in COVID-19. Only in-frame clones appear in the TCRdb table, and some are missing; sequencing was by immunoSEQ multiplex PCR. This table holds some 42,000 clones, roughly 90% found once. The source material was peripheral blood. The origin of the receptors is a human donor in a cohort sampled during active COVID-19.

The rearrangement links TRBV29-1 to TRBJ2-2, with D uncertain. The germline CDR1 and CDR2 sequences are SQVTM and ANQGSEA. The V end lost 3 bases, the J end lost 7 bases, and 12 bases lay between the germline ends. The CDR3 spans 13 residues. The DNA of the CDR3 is TGCAGCGTTGAGAATCCATCAGGCGGGGAGCTGTTTTTT. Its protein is CSVENPSGGELFF.

The CDR3 loop is CASSLTGQVESPLHF. The CDR3 DNA reads as TGTGCCAGCAGCTTAACGGGACAGGTCGAGTCACCCCTCCACTTT. V is TRBV7-8 and J is TRBJ1-6, with 8 bases that match TRBD1. CDR3 length: 15 amino acids. Trimming removed 2 bases from V and 10 bases from J; junction bases left unmatched: 7. Germline CDR1 reads SGHVS; CDR2 reads FQNEAQ.

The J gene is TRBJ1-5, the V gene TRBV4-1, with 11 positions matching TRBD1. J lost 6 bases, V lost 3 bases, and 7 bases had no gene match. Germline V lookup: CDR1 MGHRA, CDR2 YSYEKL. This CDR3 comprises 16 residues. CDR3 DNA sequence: TGCGCCAGCAGCCAGGGGGACAGGGGGTCAGGTCAGCCCCAGCATTTT. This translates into CASSQGDRGSGQPQHF.

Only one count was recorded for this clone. The CDR3 DNA reads TGTGCCAGCTTTAGGGAGCGGGGCACAGGGGGCGCGGTCTATGGCTACACCTTC. Translated, it gives CASFRERGTGGAVYGYTF. This rearrangement joins TRBV19 to TRBJ1-2; 9 nucleotides match TRBD1. The V and J ends lost 9 bases and 4 bases, in that order; junction bases with no gene match: 21. The germline gives CDR1 LNHDA, CDR2 SQIVND (reference sequence). This CDR3 is 18 amino acids long.

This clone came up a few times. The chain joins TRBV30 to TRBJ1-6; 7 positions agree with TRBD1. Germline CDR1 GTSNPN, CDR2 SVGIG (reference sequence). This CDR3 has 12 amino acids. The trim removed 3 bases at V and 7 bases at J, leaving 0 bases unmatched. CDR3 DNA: TGTGCCTGGAGACAGGGGAATTCACCCCTCCACTTT. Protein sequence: CAWRQGNSPLHF.

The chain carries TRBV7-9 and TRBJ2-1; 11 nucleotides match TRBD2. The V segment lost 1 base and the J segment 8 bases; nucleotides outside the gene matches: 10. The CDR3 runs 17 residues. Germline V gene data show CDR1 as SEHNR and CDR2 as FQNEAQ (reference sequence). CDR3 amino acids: CASSLVHGLAGGYEQFF. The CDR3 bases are TGTGCCAGCAGCTTAGTCCATGGGCTAGCGGGGGGATATGAGCAGTTCTTC.

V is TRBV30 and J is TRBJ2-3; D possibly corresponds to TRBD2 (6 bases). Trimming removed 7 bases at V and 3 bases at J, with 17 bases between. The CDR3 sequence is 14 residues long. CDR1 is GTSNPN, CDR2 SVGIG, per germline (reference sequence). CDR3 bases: TGTGCCTTGAAACGGGAGAGGAGGACAGATACGCAGTATTTT. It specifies CALKRERRTDTQYF.

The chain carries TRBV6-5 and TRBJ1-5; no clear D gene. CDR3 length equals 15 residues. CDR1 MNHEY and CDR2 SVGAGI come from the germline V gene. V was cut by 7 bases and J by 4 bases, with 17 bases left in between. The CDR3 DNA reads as TGTGCCAGCAAGGTTTCCGGGATCGGGAATCAGCCCCAGCATTTT. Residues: CASKVSGIGNQPQHF.

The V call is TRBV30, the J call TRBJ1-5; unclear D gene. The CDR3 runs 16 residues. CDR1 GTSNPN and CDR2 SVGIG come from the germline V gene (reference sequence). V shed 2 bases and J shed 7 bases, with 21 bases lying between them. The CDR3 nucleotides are TGTGCCTGGAGTAAGGCAGGTATTATGGGTATACAGCCCCAGCATTTT. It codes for CAWSKAGIMGIQPQHF.

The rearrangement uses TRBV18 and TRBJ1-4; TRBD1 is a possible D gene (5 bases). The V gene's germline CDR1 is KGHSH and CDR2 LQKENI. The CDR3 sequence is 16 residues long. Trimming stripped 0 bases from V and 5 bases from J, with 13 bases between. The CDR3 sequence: CASSPPIRVENEKLFF. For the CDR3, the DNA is TGTGCCAGCTCACCACCGATCAGGGTGGAAAATGAAAAACTGTTTTTT.

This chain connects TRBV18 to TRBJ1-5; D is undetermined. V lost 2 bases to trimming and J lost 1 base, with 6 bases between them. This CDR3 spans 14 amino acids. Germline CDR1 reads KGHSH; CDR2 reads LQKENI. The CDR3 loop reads CASSPSGSNQPQHF. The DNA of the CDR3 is TGTGCCAGCTCACCATCAGGAAGCAATCAGCCCCAGCATTTT.

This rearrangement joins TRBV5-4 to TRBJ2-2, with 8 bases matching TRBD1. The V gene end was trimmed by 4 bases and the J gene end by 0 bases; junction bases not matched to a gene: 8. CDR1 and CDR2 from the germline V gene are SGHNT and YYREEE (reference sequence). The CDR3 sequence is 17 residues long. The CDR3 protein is CASSQGRQGSNTGELFF. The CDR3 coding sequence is TGTGCCAGCAGCCAAGGACGACAGGGGTCGAACACCGGGGAGCTGTTTTTT.

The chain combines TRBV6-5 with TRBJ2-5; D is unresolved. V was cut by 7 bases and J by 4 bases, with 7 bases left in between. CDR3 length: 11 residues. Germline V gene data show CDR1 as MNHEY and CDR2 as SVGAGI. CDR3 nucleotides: TGTGCCAGCAAGCTCTCAGAGACCCAGTACTTC. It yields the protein CASKLSETQYF.

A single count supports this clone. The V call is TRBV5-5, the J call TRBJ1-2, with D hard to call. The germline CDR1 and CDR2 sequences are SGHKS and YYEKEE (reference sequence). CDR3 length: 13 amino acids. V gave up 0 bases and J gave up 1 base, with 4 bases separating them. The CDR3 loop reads CASSLGSNYGYTF. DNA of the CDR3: TGTGCCAGCAGCTTGGGCAGTAACTATGGCTACACCTTC.

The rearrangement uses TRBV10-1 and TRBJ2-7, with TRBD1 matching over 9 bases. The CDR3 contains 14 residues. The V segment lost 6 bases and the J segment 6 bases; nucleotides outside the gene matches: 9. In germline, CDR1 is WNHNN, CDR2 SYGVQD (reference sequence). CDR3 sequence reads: CASSRDRAMPEQYF. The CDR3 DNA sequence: TGCGCCAGCAGCCGGGACAGGGCAATGCCCGAGCAGTACTTC.

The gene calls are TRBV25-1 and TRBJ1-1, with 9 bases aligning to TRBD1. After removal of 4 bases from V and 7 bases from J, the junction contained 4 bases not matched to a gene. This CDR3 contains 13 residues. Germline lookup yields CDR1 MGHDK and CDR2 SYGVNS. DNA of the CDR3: TGTGCCAGCAGTGGGACAGGGGTGGGTGAAGCTTTCTTT. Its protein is CASSGTGVGEAFF.

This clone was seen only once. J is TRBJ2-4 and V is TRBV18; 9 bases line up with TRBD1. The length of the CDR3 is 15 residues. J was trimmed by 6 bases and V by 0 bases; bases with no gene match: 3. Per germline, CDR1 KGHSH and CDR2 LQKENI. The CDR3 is CASSPPQDRGNIQYF. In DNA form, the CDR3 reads TGTGCCAGCTCACCACCACAGGACAGGGGAAACATTCAGTACTTC.

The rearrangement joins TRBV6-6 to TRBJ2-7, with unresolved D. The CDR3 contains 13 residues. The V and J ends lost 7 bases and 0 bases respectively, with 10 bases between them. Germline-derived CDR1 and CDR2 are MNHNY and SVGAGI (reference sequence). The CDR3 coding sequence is TGTGCCAGCACTGAGACTTCCTCCTACGAGCAGTACTTC. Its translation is CASTETSSYEQYF.

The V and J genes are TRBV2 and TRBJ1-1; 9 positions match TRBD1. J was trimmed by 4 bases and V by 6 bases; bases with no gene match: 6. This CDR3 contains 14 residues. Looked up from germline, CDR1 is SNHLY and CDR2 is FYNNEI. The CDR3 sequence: CASRQTGGTTEAFF. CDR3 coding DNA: TGTGCCAGCAGACAGACAGGGGGTACCACTGAAGCTTTCTTT. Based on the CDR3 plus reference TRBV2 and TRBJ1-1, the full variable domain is EPEVTQTPSHQVTQMGQEVILRCVPISNHLYFYWYRQILGQKVEFLVSFYNNEISEKSEIFDDQFSVERPDGSNFTLKIRSTKLEDSAMYFCASRQTGGTTEAFFGQGTRLTVV.

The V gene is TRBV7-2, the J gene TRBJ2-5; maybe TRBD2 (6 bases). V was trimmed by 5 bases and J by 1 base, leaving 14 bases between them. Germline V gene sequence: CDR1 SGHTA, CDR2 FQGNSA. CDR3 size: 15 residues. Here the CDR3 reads CASSTRTSPQETQYF. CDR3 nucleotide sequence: TGTGCCAGCAGCACCCGTACTAGCCCCCAAGAGACCCAGTACTTC.

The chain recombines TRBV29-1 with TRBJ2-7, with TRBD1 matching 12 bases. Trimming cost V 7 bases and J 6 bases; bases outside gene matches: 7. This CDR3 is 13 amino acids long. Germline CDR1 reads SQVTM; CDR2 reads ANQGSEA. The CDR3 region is CSAGTGGFGEQYF. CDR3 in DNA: TGCAGCGCCGGGACAGGGGGCTTCGGCGAGCAGTACTTC.

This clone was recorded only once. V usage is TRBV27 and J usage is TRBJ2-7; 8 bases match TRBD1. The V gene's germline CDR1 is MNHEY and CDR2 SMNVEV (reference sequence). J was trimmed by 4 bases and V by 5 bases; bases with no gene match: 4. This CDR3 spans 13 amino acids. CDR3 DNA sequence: TGTGCCAGCAGTGCCCGGACAGGGTACGAGCAGTACTTC. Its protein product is CASSARTGYEQYF.

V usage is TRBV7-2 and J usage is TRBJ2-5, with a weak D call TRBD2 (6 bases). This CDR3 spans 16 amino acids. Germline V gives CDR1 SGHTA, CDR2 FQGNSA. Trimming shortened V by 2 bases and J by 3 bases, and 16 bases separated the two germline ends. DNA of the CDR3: TGTGCCAGCAGCTTATCTATGCGGGACTTAGAAGAGACCCAGTACTTC. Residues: CASSLSMRDLEETQYF. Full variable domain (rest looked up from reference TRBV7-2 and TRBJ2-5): GAGVSQSPSNKVTEKGKDVELRCDPISGHTALYWYRQSLGQGLEFLIYFQGNSAPDKSGLPSDRFSAERTGGSVSTLTIQRTQQEDSAVYLCASSLSMRDLEETQYFGPGTRLLVL.

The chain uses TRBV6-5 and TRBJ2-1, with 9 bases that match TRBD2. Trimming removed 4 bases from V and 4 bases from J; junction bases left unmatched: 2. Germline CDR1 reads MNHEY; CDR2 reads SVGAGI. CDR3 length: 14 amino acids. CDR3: CASSLSGGYNEQFF. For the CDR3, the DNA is TGTGCCAGCAGTTTAAGCGGGGGGTACAATGAGCAGTTCTTC.

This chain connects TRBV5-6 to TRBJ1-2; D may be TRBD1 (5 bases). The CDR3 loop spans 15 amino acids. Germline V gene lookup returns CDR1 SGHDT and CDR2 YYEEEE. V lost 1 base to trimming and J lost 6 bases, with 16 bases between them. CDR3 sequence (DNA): TGTGCCAGCAGCTTGTCCTTGGGGCGCATGGATGGCTACACCTTC. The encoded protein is CASSLSLGRMDGYTF.

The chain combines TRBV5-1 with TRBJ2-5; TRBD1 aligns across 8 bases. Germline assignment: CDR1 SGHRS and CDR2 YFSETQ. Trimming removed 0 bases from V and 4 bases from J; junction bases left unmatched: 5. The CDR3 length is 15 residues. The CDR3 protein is CASSLAVTGAETQYF. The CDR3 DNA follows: TGCGCCAGCAGCTTGGCCGTGACAGGGGCAGAGACCCAGTACTTC. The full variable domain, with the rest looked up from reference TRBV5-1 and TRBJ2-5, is KAGVTQTPRYLIKTRGQQVTLSCSPISGHRSVSWYQQTPGQGLQFLFEYFSETQRNKGNFPGRFSGRQFSNSRSEMNVSTLELGDSALYLCASSLAVTGAETQYFGPGTRLLVL.